This T cell receptor beta chain was sequenced for a study of T-cell memory formation after mild COVID-19. Overall study: The TCR clusters were mostly specific to one donor.

This clonotype was found a few times. No antigen is known for it. Using constant-segment primers, 5'RACE produced TCR alpha and TCR beta cDNA libraries carrying sample barcodes and UMIs. TCRdb re-analysed the 5' RACE reads in MiXCR, keeping a single row per CDR3 protein. The table lists 400,000 to 500,000 distinct CDR3 sequences, around 19% of them singletons, with around 8.4% in the top ten. The CDR3 has 13 amino acids. V was cut by 3 bases and J by 5 bases, with 10 bases left in between. The germline V gene has CDR1 SGHRS and CDR2 YFSETQ. Findings of the study overall: SARS-CoV-2 specificity of second-wave clones peaking day 37 was unconfirmed. CD4/CD8 balance held among clones contracting day 15 to 85, and later expanders leaned CD4+.

The sequence was collected from an adult woman who had mild COVID-19 (a few samples of this study predate the infection). Cell type and time point are not known. What was sequenced was PBMCs or a T cell subset sorted from them (not recorded which). The rearrangement joins TRBV5-1 to TRBJ2-3; D call uncertain. The CDR3 region has the DNA TGCGCCAGCAGCTCCCCCGGCGAAGATACGCAGTATTTT. Its translation: CASSSPGEDTQYF.